This T cell receptor beta chain came from a study of blood T cell repertoires in COVID-19. Germline-derived CDR1 and CDR2 are MDHEN and SYDVKM. J was trimmed by 6 bases and V by 7 bases; bases with no gene match: 25. The CDR3 totals 19 residues. Libraries were prepared by immunoSEQ multiplex PCR; TCRdb keeps only in-frame clonotypes and omits some of them. The table records hundreds of thousands of clones, around 87% of them present only once. Individuals drawn from around 24 US areas were roughly 18 to 100 years old. Recovered status in Cohort 3 required two negative PCRs, clearance, or symptom resolution.

V gene TRBV28 combines with J gene TRBJ2-7; 9 nucleotides match TRBD2. The receptor was derived from a young woman who had recovered from COVID-19. The sequenced material came from PBMCs or T cells enriched from blood (not recorded which). Written as DNA, the CDR3 is TGTGCCAGCACCGCGATAGGTCAGCGGGGGGCCGCCCCCCCGTTCGAGCAGTACTTC. Protein sequence: CASTAIGQRGAAPPFEQYF. Full variable domain (rest looked up from reference TRBV28 and TRBJ2-7): DVKVTQSSRYLVKRTGEKVFLECVQDMDHENMFWYRQDPGLGLRLIYFSYDVKMKEKGDIPEGYSVSREKKERFSLILESASTNQTSMYLCASTAIGQRGAAPPFEQYFGPGTRLTVT.